Included here is one T cell receptor (beta chain) sequence, with context. Patients' lesions had not changed for the previous 6 months. Anyone treated within the previous three months was excluded. Trimming took off 2 bases at V and 5 bases at J, with 10 bases between the two ends. The CDR3 has 14 residues. Per germline, CDR1 SGHAT and CDR2 FQNNGV. TCRdb's table, derived via immunoSEQ multiplex PCR, lists solely in-frame clones and lacks some. The sample has some 70,000 clones; roughly nine tenths are singletons. The source of the sample is a study of resident and recirculating memory T cells in vitiligo. Study at large: Samples were epidermis from two lesional and two nonlesional sites, plus PBMCs.

The chain is built from TRBV11-2 and TRBJ2-4; D possibly corresponds to TRBD1 (5 bases). The TCR comes from a male donor with vitiligo. Specimen: blood. The CDR3 DNA follows: TGTGCCAGCAGCTTAAGTATCAGGGAAAACATTCAGTACTTC. Translated, it gives CASSLSIRENIQYF.